One sample yielded the 27 T cell receptor beta chains listed below, sequenced in a study of shared clonotypes between healthy human individuals. Method: immunoSEQ multiplex PCR; TCRdb's copy keeps in-frame clones and lacks some. The sample yields under 2,500,000 clones, approximately 94% seen once. The specimen sequenced was naive CD4+ T cells sorted from blood. Specified subset: CD45RA+ positively selected. Receptors were obtained from a man in his late teens or twenties in good health.

A note on this clone: Additional DNA sequences in this sample encode the identical CDR3. This chain links TRBV19 with TRBJ1-5; D is uncertain. This CDR3 spans 13 amino acids. Trimming shortened V by 7 bases and J by 0 bases, and 7 bases separated the two germline ends. Germline CDR1 and CDR2: LNHDA and SQIVND (reference sequence). The CDR3 spells CASTRVSNQPQHF. The CDR3 DNA follows: TGTGCCAGTACCAGAGTTAGCAATCAGCCCCAGCATTTT.

The V call is TRBV2, the J call TRBJ2-3; perhaps TRBD1 as D (5 bases). The V end was cut by 10 bases, the J end by 3 bases, with 26 bases between. Germline CDR1 SNHLY, CDR2 FYNNEI. The CDR3 runs to 17 residues. In nucleotides, the CDR3 is TGTGCCACAGGGCTCGACAGCTCCCCTCGATTGACAGATACGCAGTATTTT. This encodes CATGLDSSPRLTDTQYF.

The chain links TRBV9 to TRBJ2-5, with D perhaps matching TRBD1 (5 bases). From germline, CDR1 is SGDLS and CDR2 YYNGEE. CDR3 length: 14 residues. The germline V and J ends were trimmed by 0 bases and 5 bases, with 11 bases remaining between them. The CDR3 spells CASSVGPGSETQYF. The CDR3 nucleotides read TGTGCCAGCAGCGTAGGTCCAGGGTCGGAGACCCAGTACTTC.

A single count supports this clone. This chain uses TRBV7-9 with TRBJ2-2, with a tentative D call TRBD1 (5 bases). Germline V gives CDR1 SEHNR, CDR2 FQNEAQ (reference sequence). Trimming shortened V by 4 bases and J by 7 bases, and 13 bases separated the two germline ends. This CDR3 is 14 amino acids long. The CDR3 protein is CASSSIQGIGELFF. In nucleotides, the CDR3 is TGTGCCAGCAGCTCTATTCAGGGCATCGGGGAGCTGTTTTTT.

The chain joins TRBV23-1 to TRBJ1-2, with a weak D call TRBD1 (5 bases). TRBV23-1 carries the ORF label, with uncertain function. The V and J ends lost 0 bases and 6 bases respectively, with 11 bases between them. CDR3 size: 14 residues. CDR3 in amino acids: CASSQSGHPDGYTF. The CDR3 bases are TGCGCCAGCAGTCAATCGGGGCACCCCGATGGCTACACCTTC.

This chain joins TRBV6-1 and TRBJ1-3; unclear D gene. CDR3 length: 13 amino acids. CDR1 and CDR2 from the germline V gene are MNHNS and SASEGT. V lost 10 bases and J 4 bases, leaving 14 bases between the germline ends. CDR3 sequence (DNA): TGTGCCACCCTGGCCGAGTCGGGAAACACCATATATTTT. It specifies CATLAESGNTIYF.

V gene TRBV11-2 combines with J gene TRBJ1-2; perhaps TRBD1 as D (5 bases). V shed 1 base and J shed 7 bases, with 13 bases lying between them. CDR1 and CDR2 from the germline V gene are SGHAT and FQNNGV. This CDR3 contains 14 residues. CDR3 sequence (DNA): TGTGCCAGCAGCTTAGGGGCGGGGGTTAGTGGCTACACCTTC. Protein product: CASSLGAGVSGYTF.

The V gene is TRBV28, the J gene TRBJ1-6; D unclear. CDR3 length equals 16 residues. Deletions cut 7 bases from V and 0 bases from J, with 13 bases between. Looked up from germline, CDR1 is MDHEN and CDR2 is SYDVKM. This chain's CDR3 is CASTSLLGSYNSPLHF. The DNA for the CDR3 is TGTGCCAGCACGTCTCTCTTGGGCTCCTATAATTCACCCCTCCACTTT.

CDR3 protein: CASSLTVLTNYGYTF. In DNA form, the CDR3 reads TGTGCCAGCAGCTTAACAGTGCTAACTAACTATGGCTACACCTTC. The rearrangement joins TRBV5-6 to TRBJ1-2; D is uncertain. The CDR3 contains 15 residues. Germline CDR1 reads SGHDT; CDR2 reads YYEEEE. V lost 2 bases and J lost 0, with 11 bases in between.

The V and J genes are TRBV10-3 and TRBJ1-1; TRBD1 matches 7 bases. Germline V lookup: CDR1 ENHRY, CDR2 SYGVKD. With V trimmed by 10 bases and J by 3 bases, 5 bases remained unmatched. This CDR3 spans 12 amino acids. The DNA of the CDR3 is TGTGCCACCTTCAGGGGGGACACTGAAGCTTTCTTT. This gives the protein CATFRGDTEAFF.

The chain links TRBV7-2 to TRBJ1-5, with TRBD1 matching over 9 bases. The germline CDR1 and CDR2 sequences are SGHTA and FQGNSA. The CDR3 has 16 amino acids. Unmatched junction bases numbered 3, after V lost 1 base and J lost 2 bases. The CDR3 DNA reads as TGTGCCAGCAGCTTAGGCACAGGGGGCGGCAATCAGCCCCAGCATTTT. Translating gives CASSLGTGGGNQPQHF.

The CDR3 spells CASSPGGGFYNEQFF. DNA for the CDR3: TGTGCCAGCAGCCCCGGGGGGGGGTTTTACAATGAGCAGTTCTTC. This chain joins TRBV6-1 and TRBJ2-1, with TRBD2 matching 8 bases. The CDR3 extends over 15 amino acids. The V segment lost 6 bases and the J segment 4 bases; nucleotides outside the gene matches: 8. The V gene's germline CDR1 is MNHNS and CDR2 SASEGT.

The chain links TRBV27 to TRBJ2-3; TRBD1 or TRBD2 may be the D gene (6 bases each). The CDR3 spans 15 residues. CDR1 MNHEY and CDR2 SMNVEV come from the germline V gene (reference sequence). Trimming took off 4 bases at V and 5 bases at J, with 16 bases between the two ends. The CDR3: CASSSEGRGGDTQYF. CDR3 DNA sequence: TGTGCCAGCAGTTCGGAAGGCAGGGGAGGAGATACGCAGTATTTT.

The chain combines TRBV10-3 with TRBJ2-2; 11 bases match TRBD1. Germline lookup yields CDR1 ENHRY and CDR2 SYGVKD. This CDR3 has 16 amino acids. J gave up 4 bases and V 3 bases, and 4 bases lay outside the gene matches. CDR3 in DNA: TGTGCCATCAGTGACCGGACAGGGGGCCCCACCGGGGAGCTGTTTTTT. Amino acid sequence: CAISDRTGGPTGELFF.

This clone was picked up one time. The chain joins TRBV5-6 to TRBJ2-2; no firm D call. Trimming shortened V by 2 bases and J by 2 bases, and 16 bases separated the two germline ends. Germline CDR1 SGHDT, CDR2 YYEEEE. The CDR3 consists of 17 residues. In DNA form, the CDR3 reads TGTGCCAGCAGCTTCAACATCCTCCTAAGTAACACCGGGGAGCTGTTTTTT. It yields the protein CASSFNILLSNTGELFF.

This clone was seen once. The rearrangement joins TRBV18 to TRBJ2-2; 7 nucleotides line up with TRBD1. V trimming: 4 bases; J trimming: 0 bases; junction bases outside the gene matches: 5. The CDR3 has 16 amino acids. CDR1 is KGHSH, CDR2 LQKENI, per germline. The CDR3 sequence is CASSRGGQPNTGELFF. The CDR3 nucleotides read TGTGCCAGCTCACGAGGGGGACAGCCGAACACCGGGGAGCTGTTTTTT. The variable domain in full, with the rest retrieved from reference TRBV18 and TRBJ2-2, is NAGVMQNPRHLVRRRGQEARLRCSPMKGHSHVYWYRQLPEEGLKFMVYLQKENIIDESGMPKERFSAEFPKEGPSILRIQQVVRGDSAAYFCASSRGGQPNTGELFFGEGSRLTVL.

Turning to this clone: No conserved phenylalanine or tryptophan ends this CDR3, so it is likely a read error. The chain combines TRBV4-3 with TRBJ1-1; weak D call: TRBD1 (6 bases). CDR3 length: 14 residues. V was pared by 4 bases and J by 0 bases, with 9 bases between. Germline V gives CDR1 LGHNA, CDR2 YSLEER. This CDR3 is CASSLGGVNTEAFL. The CDR3, as DNA: TGCGCCAGCAGCCTAGGGGGTGTGAACACTGAAGCTTTCCTT.

This rearrangement joins TRBV10-1 to TRBJ2-3; D may be TRBD2 (6 bases). This CDR3 is built from 14 residues. Germline V gives CDR1 WNHNN, CDR2 SYGVQD (reference sequence). Between the trimmed V and J ends, which lost 2 bases and 6 bases, there was a span of 12 bases. CDR3 amino acids: CASSEALAVDTQYF. The CDR3 DNA follows: TGCGCCAGCAGTGAGGCACTAGCAGTCGATACGCAGTATTTT.

The chain has TRBV6-1 and TRBJ2-7; D may be TRBD1 (5 bases). CDR3 length equals 15 residues. V was pared by 4 bases and J by 4 bases, with 17 bases between. Germline CDR1 and CDR2: MNHNS and SASEGT. CDR3 amino acids: CASSAQGSSGYEQYF. In DNA form, the CDR3 reads TGTGCCAGCAGTGCCCAGGGTAGTTCCGGGTACGAGCAGTACTTC.

The chain employs TRBV11-2 and TRBJ1-1; perhaps TRBD1 as D (6 bases). With 2 bases removed from V and 6 bases from J, the gap between germline ends came to 16 bases. The CDR3 runs to 15 residues. The germline gives CDR1 SGHAT, CDR2 FQNNGV. CDR3 DNA: TGTGCCAGCAGCTTACCCGTCCCAGGGGAGTCTGAAGCTTTCTTT. Residues: CASSLPVPGESEAFF.

This clone occurred once. The chain couples TRBV6-6 to TRBJ1-1; a weak D match, TRBD1 (6 bases). This CDR3 has 14 amino acids. The V and J ends lost 1 base and 5 bases respectively, with 11 bases between them. Germline CDR1 MNHNY, CDR2 SVGAGI (reference sequence). Written as DNA, the CDR3 is TGTGCCAGCAGTTACTTTGGGGGGCAGACTGAAGCTTTCTTT. Translated: CASSYFGGQTEAFF.

The chain is built from TRBV7-2 and TRBJ2-5, with 7 bases aligning to TRBD2. Germline-derived CDR1 and CDR2 are SGHTA and FQGNSA. The V and J ends lost 5 bases and 7 bases, in that order; junction bases with no gene match: 13. The CDR3 is 15 residues long. This CDR3 reads CASSGGSPSGSTQYF. As DNA, the CDR3 is TGTGCCAGCAGCGGCGGGAGCCCCTCCGGTTCGACCCAGTACTTC. Complete variable domain (other parts from reference TRBV7-2 and TRBJ2-5): GAGVSQSPSNKVTEKGKDVELRCDPISGHTALYWYRQSLGQGLEFLIYFQGNSAPDKSGLPSDRFSAERTGGSVSTLTIQRTQQEDSAVYLCASSGGSPSGSTQYFGPGTRLLVL.

This clone is a singleton in its sample. The chain combines TRBV14 with TRBJ2-3; D uncertain. Trimming took 4 bases from V and 5 from J, leaving 4 bases between them. CDR1 is SGHDN and CDR2 is FVKESK in the germline V gene. CDR3 length: 11 residues. CDR3 sequence: CASSRGDTQYF. The CDR3 bases are TGTGCCAGCAGCCGGGGAGATACGCAGTATTTT.

The rearrangement uses TRBV27 and TRBJ1-2; maybe TRBD1 (5 bases). This CDR3 region has 15 residues. Germline V CDR1 and CDR2: MNHEY, SMNVEV (reference sequence). V lost 0 bases, J lost 8 bases, and 16 bases lay in between. The CDR3 region has the DNA TGTGCCAGCAGTTTATCGGGGCTAGGGTCATACGGCTACACCTTC. It yields the protein CASSLSGLGSYGYTF.

This chain links TRBV6-1 with TRBJ2-2; the match to TRBD1 covers 9 bases. Trimming at V came to 2 bases and at J to 6 bases, leaving 13 bases not matched to a gene. This CDR3 region has 18 residues. Germline V gene data show CDR1 as MNHNS and CDR2 as SASEGT. DNA for the CDR3: TGTGCCAGCAGTGAATATAGGAGGGACAGGGTAATACCCGGGGAGCTGTTTTTT. It codes for CASSEYRRDRVIPGELFF.

The chain has TRBV5-1 and TRBJ2-7; 8 bases match TRBD1. J was trimmed by 8 bases and V by 0 bases; bases with no gene match: 10. The CDR3 runs 15 residues. Per the germline V gene, CDR1 is SGHRS and CDR2 is YFSETQ. CDR3 nucleotide sequence: TGCGCCAGCAGCTTGGGTCCGGGACAGGCCGAACAGCAGTACTTC. Translating it yields CASSLGPGQAEQQYF. Combining the CDR3 with reference TRBV5-1 and TRBJ2-7 gives the whole variable domain KAGVTQTPRYLIKTRGQQVTLSCSPISGHRSVSWYQQTPGQGLQFLFEYFSETQRNKGNFPGRFSGRQFSNSRSEMNVSTLELGDSALYLCASSLGPGQAEQQYFGPGTRLTVT.

This clone was counted only a few times. The chain uses TRBV25-1 and TRBJ1-6; TRBD1 matches 8 bases. The J segment lost 0 bases and the V segment lost 6 bases, leaving 4 bases of the junction unmatched. Germline V gene lookup returns CDR1 MGHDK and CDR2 SYGVNS. The CDR3 has 16 residues. The CDR3 sequence: CASRDTGGSYNSPLHF. Written as DNA, the CDR3 is TGTGCCAGCAGGGACACAGGGGGCTCCTATAATTCACCCCTCCACTTT.